The clone carrying this TCR beta chain came up a few times. CDR1 is MNHEY and CDR2 is SMNVEV in the germline V gene (reference sequence). Trimming took off 5 bases at V and 1 base at J, with 15 bases between the two ends. The CDR3 runs 15 residues. Those enrolled, adults aged roughly 18 to 89 years, came from 20 to 25 US areas. The data are from a study of blood T cell repertoires in COVID-19. Study-wide background: Each recovered donor of Cohort 3 presented with two negative PCRs, clearance, or symptom resolution.

The repertoire was sequenced with immunoSEQ multiplex PCR; TCRdb's copy has only in-frame clones and lacks some. The sample includes a few hundred thousand clones, 85% to 90% of them seen just once. The chain uses TRBV27 and TRBJ2-7; D is perhaps TRBD2 (5 bases). The sequenced sample was PBMCs or T cells enriched from blood (not recorded which). The clonotype was recovered from a woman aged 60-75 years in a cohort exposed to, infected with or recovered from COVID-19 (not recorded which). The CDR3 sequence is CASSPVRGLSYEQYF. The CDR3 nucleotides read TGTGCCAGCAGTCCCGTCCGAGGGCTTTCCTACGAGCAGTACTTC.